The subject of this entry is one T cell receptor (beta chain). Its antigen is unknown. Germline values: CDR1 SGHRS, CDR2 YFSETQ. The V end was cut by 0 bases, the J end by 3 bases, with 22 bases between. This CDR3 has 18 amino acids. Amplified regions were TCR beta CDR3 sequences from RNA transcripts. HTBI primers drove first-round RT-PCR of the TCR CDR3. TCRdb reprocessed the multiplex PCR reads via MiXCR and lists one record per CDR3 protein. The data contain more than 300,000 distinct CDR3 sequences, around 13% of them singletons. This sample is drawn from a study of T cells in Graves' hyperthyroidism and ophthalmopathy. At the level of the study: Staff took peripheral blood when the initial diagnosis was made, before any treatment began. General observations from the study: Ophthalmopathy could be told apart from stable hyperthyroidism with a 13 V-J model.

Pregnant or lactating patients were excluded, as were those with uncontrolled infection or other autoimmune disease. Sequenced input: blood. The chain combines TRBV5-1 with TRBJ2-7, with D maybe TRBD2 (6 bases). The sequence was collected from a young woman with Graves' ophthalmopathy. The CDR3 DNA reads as TGCGCCAGCAGCTTGGACCTGTCCTCCCCCGGGACTTTCTACGAGCAGTACTTC. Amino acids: CASSLDLSSPGTFYEQYF.